This entry features one T cell receptor beta chain sequence. This clonotype has ten or more counts. This receptor's antigen is unknown. The sample holds no much larger clone one base away, and base qualities are not on file. This record belongs to a study of CD8 T cells in ankylosing spondylitis (dated by TCRdb to about 2017). Concerning the study at large: The study set out to find disease-linked TCR variants by profiling T cell receptor beta repertoires in ankylosing spondylitis patients and healthy donors. Samples of peripheral blood were taken, and for ankylosing spondylitis patients, synovial fluid was collected as well. The full study cohort comprised roughly 24 ankylosing spondylitis patients and over a hundred healthy donors. The paper as a whole reports these results and caveats: A TCR beta motif of fewer than 10 highly homologous amino acid variants appeared characteristic of blood from ankylosing spondylitis patients. In peripheral blood, the disease-linked clones were found at relatively low frequencies and had a CD8+ phenotype. The disease-linked clones were reported to be significantly enriched in matched synovial fluid samples from ankylosing spondylitis patients. Some of the motif variants had been reported before in the synovial fluid and blood of reactive arthritis patients, a finding that suggests common disease-initiation mechanisms.

TCRdb records Illumina HiSeq 2500 as the sequencer. Quantitative 5'-RACE with molecular barcodes was the method used to prepare the TCR beta libraries. Turning to the authors' computational methods: A new computational method, built on a probabilistic model of VDJ rearrangement, was used to identify disease-linked TCR variants. The public reads were run again by TCRdb, first through fastp at Q25 and then through MiXCR, and only productive beta chains were kept. Entries that share a CDR3 protein sequence are merged under the most common genes and DNA. These V and J calls derive from TCRdb rather than the authors' analysis. A total of about 150,000 distinct CDR3 sequences appear in this sample, around a third of them only once. The ten most abundant clones make up 4.5% to 6% of the sample. For each ankylosing spondylitis patient, the synovial fluid sample was matched to a blood sample from that same patient.

Trimming costs V 5 bases and J 4 bases, and their ends lie 14 bases apart. The CDR3 contains 14 residues, cysteine and phenylalanine counted. The retained sequence is limited to the CDR3, 42 bases, with the frame set at the first base. Sequencing used synovial fluid, either unsorted or a sorted T cell fraction (not recorded which). The V and J segments used are TRBV12-3 or TRBV12-4 and TRBJ1-2; the D segment could be TRBD1, given 6 matching bases. This clonotype originated in a male donor with ankylosing spondylitis. CDR3 reads: CASSPPGGSYGYTF. The sequence in DNA is TGTGCCAGCAGTCCCCCCGGGGGCTCCTATGGCTACACCTTC.